This T cell receptor beta chain emerged from a study of blood T cell repertoires in COVID-19 (dated by TCRdb to the early 2020s). Study-level background: Samples from collaborators originated in the United States, Italy and Spain and spanned both the acute and convalescent phases of COVID-19. The prospective study material was composed of cDNA or gDNA derived from T cells, B-cell-depleted T cells, or PBMCs. Subjects who had been exposed to COVID-19, were actively infected with it, or had recovered from it provided the deeply sampled blood TCRbeta repertoires that made up the dataset. The repertoires were released in a freely available public database intended as a resource for research on the immune response to SARS-CoV-2. The samples were drawn from the first 160 participants of the ongoing ImmuneRACE study and from over a thousand subjects provided by 6 global collaborators. A de-identified subject ID, COVID-19 status, age in years and sex were almost always included in the sample metadata. Where available, HLA class I and class II types were obtained from metadata supplied by the sample provider rather than from assay-based typing. Here is what the overall study found, with its caveats: The amount of clinical and demographic metadata varied by source and participant and was provided uncurated.

The immunoSEQ Assay, a bias-controlled multiplex PCR, was used to amplify TCRbeta CDR3 regions from genomic DNA. The paper's processing steps were these. Within the assay, amplification of reference gene primers was used to estimate how many nucleated cells each sample contained. Sequence reads were collapsed and filtered to measure the absolute abundance of every unique TCRbeta CDR3 rearrangement. For each sample, productive Simpson clonality was calculated as the square root of Simpson's diversity index across productive rearrangements. Held by TCRdb, this immuneACCESS table contains in-frame sequences only and omits some clones. Under half of the omission traces to an unresolved V gene where checked; the cause of the rest is unknown. The V and J calls and clone size are taken from that table; D and trimming were inferred from the DNA. The sample data list about 230,000 clones, and roughly 86% of these were observed just once. The top ten clones comprise roughly 4% of the sample.

Comments on this clone: The clone's antigen remains unknown. Per-base quality was not reported, and no clone a single base away is much larger than it.

Participants in the prospective study were aged about 18 to 89 years, lived in about two dozen United States geographic areas, and enrolled through a virtual design. In the prospective study, cohorts were assigned on the basis of participant-reported clinical history obtained from a screening survey and a study questionnaire. In the prospective study, whole blood, serum and a nasopharyngeal or oropharyngeal swab were collected from each participant by mobile phlebotomists. Prospective study participants could optionally give additional blood draws and questionnaires over an approximately two-month period. Blood samples from the prospective study were shipped frozen or at room temperature prior to DNA extraction. The CDR3, from cysteine to phenylalanine, totals 13 residues. Of the read, only the CDR3 DNA is kept; its 39 bases are in frame from base 1. At the junction V is shortened by 9 bases and J by 10 bases; bases outside the gene matches: 6. As encoded in the germline V gene, CDR1 is MGHDK while CDR2 is SYGVNS.

This clonotype originated in a young woman with acute COVID-19. Sequences were obtained from PBMCs or T cells enriched from blood (not recorded which). The chain uses TRBV25-1 and TRBJ1-6, and 10 junction bases match TRBD1. This receptor carries the CDR3 CASRTGGWSPLHF. The DNA sequence is as follows: TGTGCCAGTCGGACAGGGGGATGGTCACCCCTCCACTTT.